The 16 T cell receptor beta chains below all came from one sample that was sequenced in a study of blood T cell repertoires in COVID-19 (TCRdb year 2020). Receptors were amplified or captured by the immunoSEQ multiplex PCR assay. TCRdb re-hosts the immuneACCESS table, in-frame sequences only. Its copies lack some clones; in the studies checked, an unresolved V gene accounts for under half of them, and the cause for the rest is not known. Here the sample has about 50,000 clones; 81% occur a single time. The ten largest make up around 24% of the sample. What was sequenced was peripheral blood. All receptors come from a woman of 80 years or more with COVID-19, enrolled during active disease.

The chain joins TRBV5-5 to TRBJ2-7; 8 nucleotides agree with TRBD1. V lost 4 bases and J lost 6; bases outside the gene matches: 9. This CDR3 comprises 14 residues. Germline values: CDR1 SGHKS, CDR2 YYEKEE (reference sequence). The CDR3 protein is CASSRRDRFPEQYF. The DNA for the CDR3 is TGTGCCAGCAGCCGCCGGGACAGGTTCCCCGAGCAGTACTTC.

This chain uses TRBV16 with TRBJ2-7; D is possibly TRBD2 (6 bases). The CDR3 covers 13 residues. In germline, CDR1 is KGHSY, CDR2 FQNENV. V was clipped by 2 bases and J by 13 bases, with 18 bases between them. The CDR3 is CASSQNDMGDSYF. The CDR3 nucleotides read TGTGCCAGCAGCCAAAATGATATGGGGGACTCTTACTTC.

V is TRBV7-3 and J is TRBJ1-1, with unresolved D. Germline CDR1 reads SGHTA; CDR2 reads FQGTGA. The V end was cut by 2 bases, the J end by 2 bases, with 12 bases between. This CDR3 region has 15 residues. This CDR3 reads CASSLLLAGNTEAFF. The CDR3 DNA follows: TGTGCCAGCAGCTTACTCCTCGCGGGAAACACTGAAGCTTTCTTT.

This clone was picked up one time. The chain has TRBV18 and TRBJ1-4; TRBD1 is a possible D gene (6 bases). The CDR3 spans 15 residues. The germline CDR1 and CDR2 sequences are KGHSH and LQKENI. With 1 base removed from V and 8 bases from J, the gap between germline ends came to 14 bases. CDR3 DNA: TGTGCCAGCTCACCACTTGGGCAGGGGAGAGAAAAACTGTTTTTT. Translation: CASSPLGQGREKLFF.

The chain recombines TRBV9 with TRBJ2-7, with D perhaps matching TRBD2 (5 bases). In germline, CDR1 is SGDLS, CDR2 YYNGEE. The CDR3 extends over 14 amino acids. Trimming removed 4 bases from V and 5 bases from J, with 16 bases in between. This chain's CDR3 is CASSYRPTEDEQYF. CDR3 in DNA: TGTGCCAGCAGCTACCGCCCGACGGAGGACGAGCAGTACTTC.

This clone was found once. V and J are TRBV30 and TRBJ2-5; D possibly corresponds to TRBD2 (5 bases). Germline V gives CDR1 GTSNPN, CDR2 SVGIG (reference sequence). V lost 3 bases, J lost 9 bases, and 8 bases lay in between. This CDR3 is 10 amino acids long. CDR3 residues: CAWSHGAQYF. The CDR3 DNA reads TGTGCCTGGAGCCACGGGGCCCAGTACTTC.

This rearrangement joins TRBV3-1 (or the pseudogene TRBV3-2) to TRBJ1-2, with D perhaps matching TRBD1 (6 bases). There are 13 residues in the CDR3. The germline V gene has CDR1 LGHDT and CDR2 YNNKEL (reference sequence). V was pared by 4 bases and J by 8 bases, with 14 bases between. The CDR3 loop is CASSRKGEWGYTF. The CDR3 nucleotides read TGTGCCAGCAGCCGAAAGGGGGAGTGGGGCTACACCTTC.

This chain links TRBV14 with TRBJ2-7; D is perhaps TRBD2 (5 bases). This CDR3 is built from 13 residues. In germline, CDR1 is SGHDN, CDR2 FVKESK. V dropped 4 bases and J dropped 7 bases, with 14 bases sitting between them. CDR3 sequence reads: CASSRGRGREQYF. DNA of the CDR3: TGTGCCAGCAGCCGCGGCCGGGGTAGGGAGCAGTACTTC.

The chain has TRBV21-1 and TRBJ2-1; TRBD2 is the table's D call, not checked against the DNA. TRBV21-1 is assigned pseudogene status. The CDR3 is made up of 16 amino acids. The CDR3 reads CASSKAGGDRYNEQFF. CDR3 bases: TGTGCCAGCAGCAAAGCGGGAGGGGACCGCTACAATGAGCAGTTCTTC.

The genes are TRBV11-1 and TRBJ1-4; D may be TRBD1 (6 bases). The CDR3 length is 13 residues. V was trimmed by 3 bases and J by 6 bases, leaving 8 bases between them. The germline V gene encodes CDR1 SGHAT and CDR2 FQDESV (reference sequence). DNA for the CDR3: TGTGCCAGCAGCTTGGGGGCGGATGAAAAACTGTTTTTT. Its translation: CASSLGADEKLFF.

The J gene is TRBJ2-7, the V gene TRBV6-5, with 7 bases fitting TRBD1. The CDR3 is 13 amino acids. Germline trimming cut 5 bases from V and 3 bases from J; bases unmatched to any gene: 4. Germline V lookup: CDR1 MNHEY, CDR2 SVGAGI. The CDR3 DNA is TGTGCCAGCAGTCGTGGGACAGACTACGAGCAGTACTTC. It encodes CASSRGTDYEQYF.

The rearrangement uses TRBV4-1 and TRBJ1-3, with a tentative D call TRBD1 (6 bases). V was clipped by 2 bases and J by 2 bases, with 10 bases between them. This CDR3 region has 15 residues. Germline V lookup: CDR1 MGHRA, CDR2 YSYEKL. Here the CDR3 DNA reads TGCGCCAGCAGCCAACCACAGGGTGCTGGAAACACCATATATTTT. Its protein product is CASSQPQGAGNTIYF.

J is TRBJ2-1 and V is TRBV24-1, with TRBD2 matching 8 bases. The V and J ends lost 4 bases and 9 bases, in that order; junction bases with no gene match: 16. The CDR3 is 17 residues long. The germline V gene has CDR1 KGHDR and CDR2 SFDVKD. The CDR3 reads CATSEASTSGSRGEQFF. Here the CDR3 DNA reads TGTGCCACCAGTGAGGCTTCCACTAGCGGCTCACGGGGTGAGCAGTTCTTC.

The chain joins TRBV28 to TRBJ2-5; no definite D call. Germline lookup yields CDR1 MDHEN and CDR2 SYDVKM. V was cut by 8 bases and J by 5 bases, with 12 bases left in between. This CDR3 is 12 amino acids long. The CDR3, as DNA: TGTGCCAGCGGCCAGCGCCGGGAGACCCAGTACTTC. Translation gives CASGQRRETQYF.

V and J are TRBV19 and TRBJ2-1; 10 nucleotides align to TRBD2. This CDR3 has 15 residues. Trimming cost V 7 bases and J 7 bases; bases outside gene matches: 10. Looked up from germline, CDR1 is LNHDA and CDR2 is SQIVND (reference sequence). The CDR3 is CASTIVAGGSNEQFF. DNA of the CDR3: TGTGCCAGTACCATAGTAGCGGGAGGATCGAATGAGCAGTTCTTC.

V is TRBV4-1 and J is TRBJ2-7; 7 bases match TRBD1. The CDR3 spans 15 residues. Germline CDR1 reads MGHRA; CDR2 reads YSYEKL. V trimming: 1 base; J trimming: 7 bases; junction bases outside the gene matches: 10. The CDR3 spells CASSQVKGALWEQYF. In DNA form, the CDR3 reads TGCGCCAGCAGCCAAGTTAAGGGGGCCTTGTGGGAGCAGTACTTC.